This TCR beta chain was identified in a study of beta chain features in type 1 diabetes. Sorting with CD45RO/CCR7/CD25/CD127/CD95/CD27 yielded naive, central memory, regulatory and stem-like memory CD4+ cells. Expressed TCRB transcripts were sequenced, since all the RNA that had been isolated was reverse transcribed. Assay used: immunoSEQ multiplex PCR; TCRdb lists only in-frame clones, some missing. Of some 150,000 clones in the sample, about 12% were seen once. Findings and limits, study-wide: Across all four CD4+ subsets, people with type 1 diabetes showed modestly shorter TCRB CDR3s.

With 0 bases removed from V and 5 bases from J, the gap between germline ends came to 7 bases. This CDR3 contains 13 residues. Germline CDR1 reads MNHEY; CDR2 reads SMNVEV (reference sequence). Comment on this clone: Its cognate antigen is unknown.

Sequencing was carried out using central memory CD4+ T cells from blood. The chain links TRBV27 to TRBJ1-2; perhaps TRBD1 as D (5 bases). The receptor was isolated from a man between 18 and 29 years old with type 1 diabetes. CDR3 in amino acids: CASSLSRGYGYTF. DNA of the CDR3: TGTGCCAGCAGTTTATCGAGGGGTTATGGCTACACCTTC.